The 30 T cell receptor beta chains given below trace back to one sample, sequenced in a study of T-cell reconstitution after alpha-beta-depleted transplantation in children. A library of TCRbeta sequences, prepared with unique molecular identifiers, was generated. TCRdb re-called the PCR reads with MiXCR, one entry per CDR3 protein. The repertoire holds 200,000 to 250,000 distinct CDR3 sequences, 9.5% to 15% seen once, with around 2.5% in the top ten. Sequences were derived from PBMCs from the stem cell graft donor, sampled from the stem cell graft. The source of these receptors is a human donor who donated a stem cell graft to a child with acute lymphoblastic leukemia.

This clonotype was recorded many times. The chain links TRBV5-1 to TRBJ2-7; weak D call: TRBD2 (5 bases). CDR3 length: 13 residues. V gave up 4 bases and J gave up 4 bases, with 12 bases separating them. Germline assignment: CDR1 SGHRS and CDR2 YFSETQ. The CDR3 nucleotides are TGCGCCAGCAGCCCCCCGCGGACTTACGAGCAGTACTTC. Translation: CASSPPRTYEQYF.

This clonotype was seen many times. The chain is built from TRBV11-2 and TRBJ2-6; 10 bases align to TRBD1. V lost 7 bases to trimming and J lost 0 bases; unmatched junction nucleotides: 6. Germline assignment: CDR1 SGHAT and CDR2 FQNNGV. This CDR3 has 17 residues. The CDR3 DNA is TGTGCCAGCACCATGGACAGGGGGGACTCTGGGGCCAACGTCCTGACTTTC. This translates into CASTMDRGDSGANVLTF.

The genes are TRBV19 and TRBJ1-2, with TRBD1 identical over 7 bases. V lost 4 bases and J lost 4; bases outside the gene matches: 12. This CDR3 is built from 16 residues. CDR1 and CDR2 (germline): LNHDA, SQIVND (reference sequence). The chain's CDR3 is CASSTQKDRRLYGYTF. In DNA, the CDR3 is TGTGCCAGTAGTACCCAGAAGGACAGGAGACTCTATGGCTACACCTTC.

Ten or more counts support this clonotype. The chain has TRBV24-1 and TRBJ2-2; possible D gene TRBD2, 6 bases. The CDR3 sequence is 16 residues long. Between the trimmed V and J ends, which lost 3 bases and 3 bases, there was a span of 13 bases. Germline V lookup: CDR1 KGHDR, CDR2 SFDVKD. The CDR3 DNA is TGTGCCACCAGTGATGGATACACTAGCTACACCGGGGAGCTGTTTTTT. This encodes CATSDGYTSYTGELFF.

This clonotype was seen at least ten times. V and J are TRBV7-9 and TRBJ2-1; 8 bases map to TRBD1. Losses at the gene ends were 5 bases for V and 5 bases for J; bases not matched to a gene: 11. The CDR3 has 16 residues. Germline V gene data show CDR1 as SEHNR and CDR2 as FQNEAQ (reference sequence). The CDR3 nucleotides are TGTGCCAGCAGCCCAGGGACAGGCCGGGGGAACAATGAGCAGTTCTTC. Amino acid sequence: CASSPGTGRGNNEQFF. The full variable domain, in which reference TRBV7-9 and TRBJ2-1 provide the parts outside the CDR3, is DTGVSQNPRHKITKRGQNVTFRCDPISEHNRLYWYRQTLGQGPEFLTYFQNEAQLEKSRLLSDRFSAERPKGSFSTLEIQRTEQGDSAMYLCASSPGTGRGNNEQFFGPGTRLTVL.

This clonotype was seen ten or more times. This chain links TRBV20-1 with TRBJ2-4; D is undetermined. The CDR3 totals 15 residues. CDR1 DFQATT and CDR2 SNEGSKA come from the germline V gene (reference sequence). V was trimmed by 2 bases and J by 0 bases, leaving 11 bases between them. CDR3 loop: CSARLRSIAKNIQYF. The DNA of the CDR3 is TGCAGTGCTAGACTACGCTCGATAGCCAAAAACATTCAGTACTTC.

The chain couples TRBV5-4 to TRBJ1-4, with 8 bases lining up with TRBD1. The CDR3 spans 14 residues. V gave up 3 bases and J gave up 7 bases; unmatched junction bases: 5. Germline V CDR1 and CDR2: SGHNT, YYREEE (reference sequence). DNA of the CDR3: TGTGCCAGCAGCTACAGGGGGTCTAGTGAAAAACTGTTTTTT. It codes for CASSYRGSSEKLFF.

This clonotype appeared many times. The chain combines TRBV29-1 with TRBJ2-7; 9 bases are a match to TRBD1. This CDR3 spans 14 amino acids. Trimming took 5 bases from V and 4 from J; bases not matched to a gene: 9. CDR1 and CDR2 from the germline V gene are SQVTM and ANQGSEA. The CDR3 is CSVQQGARGYEQYF. CDR3 DNA sequence: TGCAGCGTTCAACAGGGGGCGCGGGGTTACGAGCAGTACTTC.

This clonotype was seen at least ten times. V usage is TRBV29-1 and J usage is TRBJ1-1; D gene ambiguous. Germline-derived CDR1 and CDR2 are SQVTM and ANQGSEA. V was clipped by 4 bases and J by 4 bases, with 10 bases between them. This CDR3 contains 12 residues. In DNA form, the CDR3 reads TGCAGCGTTGTCGGGAGGCTCACTGAAGCTTTCTTT. Translation: CSVVGRLTEAFF. The full variable domain, its missing parts supplied by reference TRBV29-1 and TRBJ1-1, is SAVISQKPSRDICQRGTSLTIQCQVDSQVTMMFWYRQQPGQSLTLIATANQGSEATYESGFVIDKFPISRPNLTFSTLTVSNMSPEDSSIYLCSVVGRLTEAFFGQGTRLTVV.

This rearrangement joins TRBV20-1 to TRBJ1-2, with D unclear. The length of the CDR3 is 16 residues. Trimming shortened V by 0 bases and J by 4 bases, and 18 bases separated the two germline ends. Germline V gene data show CDR1 as DFQATT and CDR2 as SNEGSKA (reference sequence). The CDR3 spells CSARDGYRTRAYGYTF. The CDR3 DNA reads TGCAGTGCTAGAGATGGGTATAGGACGAGGGCCTATGGCTACACCTTC.

This clonotype came up a few times. This rearrangement joins TRBV7-9 to TRBJ1-1; 9 bases align to TRBD1. CDR1 and CDR2 from the germline V gene are SEHNR and FQNEAQ (reference sequence). Unmatched junction bases numbered 9, after V lost 5 bases and J lost 11 bases. The CDR3 runs to 13 residues. DNA for the CDR3: TGTGCCAGCAGCCCCCGGACAGGGGTCGAGGCTTTCTTT. Amino acids: CASSPRTGVEAFF.

This clonotype was seen repeatedly, ten times or more. The rearrangement uses TRBV5-1 and TRBJ1-1; 7 nucleotides match TRBD1. The length of the CDR3 is 14 residues. The germline CDR1 and CDR2 sequences are SGHRS and YFSETQ. Losses at the gene ends were 4 bases for V and 4 bases for J; bases not matched to a gene: 7. CDR3 amino acids: CASSRGQASTEAFF. CDR3 DNA sequence: TGCGCCAGCAGCCGAGGACAGGCGTCCACTGAAGCTTTCTTT.

This clonotype was seen repeatedly, ten times or more. This sequence joins TRBV7-9 and TRBJ2-1; D unclear. This CDR3 region has 12 residues. V lost 6 bases and J 7 bases, leaving 10 bases between the germline ends. Germline lookup yields CDR1 SEHNR and CDR2 FQNEAQ (reference sequence). DNA for the CDR3: TGTGCCAGCAGGCAGGTATTAAATGAGCAGTTCTTC. Its protein product is CASRQVLNEQFF.

This clonotype was recorded many times. The V call is TRBV4-2, the J call TRBJ1-1; D uncertain. Germline V gene lookup returns CDR1 LGHNA and CDR2 YNFKEQ. Trimming stripped 4 bases from V and 6 bases from J, with 18 bases between. CDR3 size: 15 residues. The CDR3 sequence: CASSPGPLFAAEAFF. CDR3 nucleotides: TGTGCCAGCAGCCCCGGGCCCCTCTTTGCCGCTGAAGCTTTCTTT.

This clonotype appeared many times. The chain couples TRBV5-1 to TRBJ1-1, with D unresolved. The V gene's germline CDR1 is SGHRS and CDR2 YFSETQ. V lost 1 base and J lost 7, with 11 bases in between. The CDR3 sequence is 13 residues long. CDR3 coding DNA: TGCGCCAGCAGCTTGAATCGGGCTAGTGAAGCTTTCTTT. It yields the protein CASSLNRASEAFF.

This clonotype was recorded many times. The CDR3, as DNA: TGTGCCAGCAGCTTGTCTAGCGGAACCACAGATACGCAGTATTTT. Residues: CASSLSSGTTDTQYF. This sequence joins TRBV5-5 and TRBJ2-3, with 7 nucleotides matching TRBD2. CDR1 and CDR2 (germline): SGHKS, YYEKEE (reference sequence). The CDR3 loop spans 15 amino acids. With 1 base clipped from V and 2 bases from J, the junction kept 4 bases outside the gene matches.

In this sample, this clonotype turned up many times. CDR3 bases: TGTGCCAGCAGCTTAGTTGTAGCGGGGGGTCAAAACACCGGGGAGCTGTTTTTT. It specifies CASSLVVAGGQNTGELFF. The chain uses TRBV11-2 and TRBJ2-2; TRBD2 agrees at 10 bases. J was trimmed by 2 bases and V by 1 base; bases with no gene match: 7. This CDR3 spans 18 amino acids. CDR1 SGHAT and CDR2 FQNNGV come from the germline V gene.

The table lists this clonotype with many counts. The chain links TRBV12-3 or TRBV12-4 to TRBJ2-3, with 11 bases fitting TRBD2. This CDR3 is 17 amino acids long. With 8 bases clipped from V and 4 bases from J, the junction kept 14 bases outside the gene matches. This chain's CDR3 is CASRTPLAGGRADTQYF. CDR3 coding DNA: TGTGCCAGCCGTACCCCGTTAGCGGGGGGGCGCGCAGATACGCAGTATTTT.

This clonotype showed up many times. V and J are TRBV6-2 or TRBV6-3 and TRBJ2-7; 12 bases fit TRBD2. Germline loops: CDR1 MNHEY, CDR2 SVGEGT. CDR3 length: 16 amino acids. V shed 7 bases and J 1 base; nucleotides not matched to a gene: 8. The CDR3 DNA sequence: TGTGCCAGCACCACCCCCGGGACTAGCGGGTCCTACGAGCAGTACTTC. Its protein is CASTTPGTSGSYEQYF.

This clonotype was picked up many times. The chain recombines TRBV6-1 with TRBJ1-6; 7 bases agree with TRBD1. From germline, CDR1 is MNHNS and CDR2 SASEGT. CDR3 length equals 15 residues. V was pared by 6 bases and J by 10 bases, with 12 bases of the junction left unmatched. CDR3 sequence reads: CASSLSDRQGSPLHF. The CDR3 coding sequence is TGTGCCAGCAGCTTGTCGGATAGACAGGGATCACCCCTCCACTTT.

This clonotype was detected many times. J is TRBJ1-1 and V is TRBV10-3; possible D gene TRBD1, 6 bases. V was clipped by 6 bases and J by 10 bases, with 18 bases between them. The germline CDR1 and CDR2 sequences are ENHRY and SYGVKD. The CDR3 spans 13 residues. The CDR3 loop is CAIRPTGREVAFF. In DNA, the CDR3 is TGTGCCATCAGGCCCACAGGGAGGGAGGTAGCTTTCTTT.

At least ten counts were recorded for this clonotype. The J gene is TRBJ1-2, the V gene TRBV20-1, with 7 bases identical to TRBD1. Trimming at V came to 7 bases and at J to 4 bases, leaving 6 bases not matched to a gene. Germline values: CDR1 DFQATT, CDR2 SNEGSKA (reference sequence). The CDR3 consists of 12 residues. The CDR3 DNA reads TGCAGTGGGGAGGGGGCAAGCTATGGCTACACCTTC. Its translation is CSGEGASYGYTF.

This clonotype came up many times. The chain carries TRBV12-3 or TRBV12-4 and TRBJ2-2, with 7 bases matching TRBD2. The CDR3 totals 15 residues. Unmatched junction bases numbered 6, after V lost 3 bases and J lost 5 bases. The CDR3 nucleotides read TGTGCCAGCAGTTTCCGACAGCGGGGTACCGGGGAGCTGTTTTTT. The encoded protein is CASSFRQRGTGELFF.

The chain joins TRBV7-6 to TRBJ2-5; weak D call: TRBD2 (5 bases). Trimming left V 3 bases short and J 1 base short, with 12 bases between. Germline V gene data show CDR1 as SGHVS and CDR2 as FNYEAQ. CDR3 length equals 15 residues. CDR3 DNA sequence: TGTGCCAGCAGCTTCTCCCCGACTACCCAAGAGACCCAGTACTTC. Residues: CASSFSPTTQETQYF.

Ten or more counts support this clonotype. This chain joins TRBV7-2 and TRBJ1-1, with D possibly being TRBD1 (6 bases). The CDR3 is 14 amino acids. Trimming stripped 5 bases from V and 1 base from J, with 11 bases between. The germline CDR1 and CDR2 sequences are SGHTA and FQGNSA. The chain's CDR3 is CASSPQGRNTEAFF. DNA of the CDR3: TGTGCCAGCAGCCCCCAGGGGCGGAACACTGAAGCTTTCTTT.

Details on this clonotype: A single base separates this from a much larger clone, so it may be a read error. This chain uses TRBV12-3 or TRBV12-4 with TRBJ2-5; TRBD2 is a possible D gene (6 bases). The CDR3 extends over 16 amino acids. The CDR3 is CASSQPGLNHQETHYF. Written as DNA, the CDR3 is TGTGCCAGCAGTCAACCCGGACTAAACCACCAAGAGACCCACTACTTC.

This clonotype was observed at least ten times. The chain links TRBV29-1 to TRBJ2-1, with D maybe TRBD1 (5 bases). Trimming pared 4 bases from V and 12 bases from J, leaving 10 bases between. Per the germline V gene, CDR1 is SQVTM and CDR2 is ANQGSEA. The CDR3 has 10 amino acids. This CDR3 reads CSVGSRGQFF. The CDR3 nucleotides read TGCAGCGTTGGATCTAGGGGGCAGTTCTTC.

This chain uses TRBV5-4 with TRBJ1-2; D perhaps matches TRBD1 (5 bases). Trimming pared 4 bases from V and 1 base from J, leaving 14 bases between. This CDR3 has 15 residues. Germline V lookup: CDR1 SGHNT, CDR2 YYREEE (reference sequence). The CDR3 DNA follows: TGTGCCAGCAGCGCGGGACTGCCGCTTAACTATGGCTACACCTTC. Translated, it gives CASSAGLPLNYGYTF.

This clonotype has a count of ten or more. The CDR3 is CSVKELQGNYNEQFF. In DNA, the CDR3 is TGCAGCGTCAAAGAATTACAGGGGAACTACAATGAGCAGTTCTTC. This chain joins TRBV29-1 and TRBJ2-1; TRBD1 matches at 7 bases. Trimming cost V 6 bases and J 3 bases; bases outside gene matches: 11. The germline V gene has CDR1 SQVTM and CDR2 ANQGSEA. The length of the CDR3 is 15 residues.

This clonotype was counted only a few times. V usage is TRBV20-1 and J usage is TRBJ2-3; 13 bases agree with TRBD2. CDR1 is DFQATT and CDR2 is SNEGSKA in the germline V gene (reference sequence). V dropped 5 bases and J dropped 2; count of bases not matched to a gene: 4. This CDR3 has 15 residues. The chain's CDR3 is CSAGGLAGLTDTQYF. Here the CDR3 DNA reads TGCAGTGCTGGGGGACTAGCGGGACTCACAGATACGCAGTATTTT.